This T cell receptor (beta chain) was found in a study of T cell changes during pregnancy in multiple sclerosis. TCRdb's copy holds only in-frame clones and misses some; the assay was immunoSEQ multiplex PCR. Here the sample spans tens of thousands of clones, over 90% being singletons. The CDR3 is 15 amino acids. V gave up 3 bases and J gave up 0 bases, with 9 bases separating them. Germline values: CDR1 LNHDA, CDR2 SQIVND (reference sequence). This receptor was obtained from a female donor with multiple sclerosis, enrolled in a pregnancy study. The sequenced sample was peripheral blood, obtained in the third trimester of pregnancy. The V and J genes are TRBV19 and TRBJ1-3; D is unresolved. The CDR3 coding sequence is TGTGCCAGTAGTATCTCCGTCCTCTCTGGAAACACCATATATTTT. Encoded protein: CASSISVLSGNTIYF.